Listed below are T cell receptor beta chains from one sample, sequenced in a study of OX40 agonist ivuxolimab in advanced cancers. The repertoire was sequenced with immunoSEQ multiplex PCR; TCRdb's copy has only in-frame clones and lacks some. The top ten clones hold 0.2% to 0.25% of a sample with 85,000 to 90,000 clones, roughly 85% of them seen once. Material: CD4+ or CD8+ T cells sorted from blood, obtained in a trial of the OX40 agonist ivuxolimab. These receptors were taken from an adult with an advanced solid tumor such as melanoma, head and neck, liver or kidney cancer. Each CDR3 is given with its conserved first and last residue. The D gene is left open where the match is weak. Clone size is not always given. Where it is, it says once, few, many or a class for expanded clones.

clone_size j_call d_call v_call cdr3_nt cdr3_aa
NA TRBJ2-7 NA TRBV10-3 TGTGCCATCAGTGACGGAGGCACAGCTGGGGAGCAGTACTTC CAISDGGTAGEQYF
NA TRBJ2-5 NA TRBV2 TGTGCCAGCAGTGAAGCTATACTGAGGGGACAAGAGACCCAGTACTTC CASSEAILRGQETQYF
NA TRBJ2-7 TRBD2 TRBV19 TGTGCCAGTAGCCGTACTAGCGGGGATCCGTACGAGCAGTACTTC CASSRTSGDPYEQYF
NA TRBJ2-2 NA TRBV18 TGTGCCAGCTCACCACGGTCCGGGGACTGGACGAACACCGGGGAGCTGTTTTTT CASSPRSGDWTNTGELFF
NA TRBJ1-5 NA TRBV28 TGTGCCAGCAGCCCGCGGGGCTTCAATCAGCCCCAGCATTTT CASSPRGFNQPQHF
NA TRBJ2-1 NA TRBV5-1 TGCGCCAGCAGCTTGGCCCAAAGAAATGAGCAGTTCTTC CASSLAQRNEQFF
NA TRBJ2-1 TRBD1 TRBV19 TGTGCCAGTAGCAGTATAACCGGGACAGGAATTAGGAGAGAGCAGTTCTTC CASSSITGTGIRREQFF
few TRBJ1-2 NA TRBV27 TGTGCCAGCAGTTTTAGGTCGCTCAGCGGCTACACCTTC CASSFRSLSGYTF
NA TRBJ1-1 NA TRBV18 TGTGCCAGCTCAACCCAGGGACAGAACACTGAAGCTTTCTTT CASSTQGQNTEAFF
NA TRBJ2-5 NA TRBV19 TGTGCTAGTAGTGAGACAACCCCAAGATGGCCCCAGTACTTC CASSETTPRWPQYF
NA TRBJ2-5 NA TRBV9 TGTGCCAGCAGCGTAGGGCCTCAAGAGACCCAGTACTTC CASSVGPQETQYF
few TRBJ1-1 NA TRBV30 TGTGCCTGGAAATACGGCAACACTGAAGCTTTCTTT CAWKYGNTEAFF
once TRBJ1-1 TRBD1 TRBV5-1 TGCGCCAGCAGCTCCACCGGACAGGGGGGAACTGAAGCTTTCTTT CASSSTGQGGTEAFF
NA TRBJ1-1 NA TRBV19 TGTGCCAGTAGTGCCGCGGCGGCGGGGTACACTGAAGCTTTCTTT CASSAAAAGYTEAFF
NA TRBJ1-2 NA TRBV21-1 TGTGCCAGCAGAAAAACCGACAGTGGCCAACCGACGGATGGCTACACCTTC CASRKTDSGQPTDGYTF
few TRBJ2-5 TRBD2 TRBV29-1 TGCAGCGTGTTAGCGGGAGGGGGAGAGACCCAGTACTTC CSVLAGGGETQYF
NA TRBJ1-4 TRBD1 TRBV5-4 TGTGCCAGCAGCCGGGGACAGTCAAATGAAAAACTGTTTTTT CASSRGQSNEKLFF
once TRBJ1-2 TRBD1 TRBV19 TGTGCCAGTAGTACTACGGGACAGGGCGCCGGTGGCTACACCTTC CASSTTGQGAGGYTF
NA TRBJ2-3 NA TRBV11-2 TGTGCCAGCAGCTTCACAGGCACAGATACGCAGTATTTT CASSFTGTDTQYF
NA TRBJ2-7 TRBD2 TRBV7-3 TGTGCCAGCAGCTTAACGTCTAGCGGGACCTACGAGCAGTACTTC CASSLTSSGTYEQYF
NA TRBJ1-5 NA TRBV28 TGTGCCAGCACCGACCAGGGGAATCAGCCCCAGCATTTT CASTDQGNQPQHF
NA TRBJ1-2 TRBD1 TRBV2 TGTGCCAGCAGTCCTCGGACAGGGAACTATGGCTACACCTTC CASSPRTGNYGYTF
once TRBJ2-7 NA TRBV18 TGTGCCAGCTCACCACAGGGGACGGATCGCTACGAGCAGTACTTC CASSPQGTDRYEQYF
NA TRBJ2-2 TRBD1 TRBV4-2 TGTGCCAGCAGCCAAGATAGTGGGACAGGAAACACCGGGGAGCTGTTTTTT CASSQDSGTGNTGELFF
NA TRBJ2-1 TRBD2 TRBV9 TGTGCCAGCAGCCGCCGGACTAGCTCATCTGAGCAGTTCTTC CASSRRTSSSEQFF
few TRBJ1-6 NA TRBV2 TGTGCCAGCAAAAATAAGTGGGATTCACCCCTCCACTTT CASKNKWDSPLHF
once TRBJ2-2 NA TRBV5-1 TGCGCCAGCAGCTATTACATGAACACCGGGGAGCTGTTTTTT CASSYYMNTGELFF
NA TRBJ2-2 NA TRBV15 TGTGCCACCAGCTTACAGGCCGCGAACACCGGGGAGCTGTTTTTT CATSLQAANTGELFF
NA TRBJ1-1 NA TRBV5-4 TGTGCCAGCAGCTTAGCGGGAGTCAGGGACACTGAAGCTTTCTTT CASSLAGVRDTEAFF